Listed below are T cell receptor beta chains from one sample, sequenced in a study of blood T cell repertoires in COVID-19. Measured with immunoSEQ multiplex PCR; TCRdb has only the in-frame clones, and not every one. The repertoire holds tens of thousands of clones, with 75% to 90% as singletons. The sample comprised peripheral blood. All receptors derive from a human donor in a cohort sampled during active COVID-19. Both conserved end residues are trimmed from each CDR3. Each record gives: J gene, CDR3 length, D gene, clone size, V gene, CDR3 protein. A D gene is named only where the DNA matches it firmly. Clone size is given for some rows only: seen once, a few or many times, or a class if the clone is expanded.

>TRBJ1-2|11|-|-|TRBV5-6
ASSLDSFYGYT
>TRBJ2-1|12|TRBD1|-|TRBV11-3
ASSFQGAYNEQF
>TRBJ1-5|14|-|few|TRBV10-3
AISEKWPGSRQPQH
>TRBJ2-7|13|TRBD1|-|TRBV27
ASRLSGTGIYEQY
>TRBJ1-1|12|TRBD1|-|TRBV2
ASSEDRLNTEAF
>TRBJ2-5|12|TRBD2|-|TRBV9
ASSVRGEGETQY
>TRBJ2-7|10|-|-|TRBV7-2
ASSFGAYEQY
>TRBJ2-2|12|-|-|TRBV6-6
ASSYSPDTGELF
>TRBJ1-5|12|-|-|TRBV18
ASSLDSSNQPQH
>TRBJ1-2|13|TRBD1|-|TRBV18
ASSLWDSSNYGYT
>TRBJ1-1|13|TRBD1|-|TRBV5-1
ASSPEGRGSGEAF
>TRBJ2-7|13|TRBD1|-|TRBV5-1
ASSSTGGELYEQY
>TRBJ2-3|11|TRBD2|-|TRBV14
ASSQLAGDTQY
>TRBJ1-2|13|-|-|TRBV4-3
ASSQVVREKGGYT
>TRBJ2-2|14|TRBD1|-|TRBV9
ASNRGQGANTGELF
>TRBJ1-2|12|-|-|TRBV6-2/TRBV6-3
ASSYGRGGYGYT
>TRBJ2-3|13|-|once|TRBV9
ASSVRAYYTDTQY